These 31 T cell receptor beta chains originate from one sample sequenced in a study of shared clonotypes between healthy human individuals. TCRdb's table, derived via immunoSEQ multiplex PCR, lists solely in-frame clones and lacks some. The sample gives nearly 1 million clones, 70% to 85% of which show up once; over 1.3% is in the top ten. The sample was memory CD4+ T cells sorted from blood. Subset indicated: CD45RA-negative fraction. These receptors originate from a man aged 18 to 29 in good health.

The V gene is TRBV7-9, the J gene TRBJ1-4; D gene ambiguous. Trimming cost V 2 bases and J 4 bases, with 8 bases left between them. Germline CDR1 reads SEHNR; CDR2 reads FQNEAQ (reference sequence). The CDR3 covers 14 residues. Here the CDR3 reads CASSLRSDNEKLFF. Here the CDR3 DNA reads TGTGCCAGCAGCTTAAGATCAGATAATGAAAAACTGTTTTTT.

The chain carries TRBV5-6 and TRBJ2-5; possible D gene TRBD1, 6 bases. This CDR3 has 16 residues. V was clipped by 4 bases and J by 5 bases, with 21 bases between them. Germline V CDR1 and CDR2: SGHDT, YYEEEE. CDR3 sequence: CASSSLRTARGETQYF. The CDR3, as DNA: TGTGCCAGCAGCAGCCTTCGGACAGCGAGAGGGGAGACCCAGTACTTC.

This clone was observed a single time. The chain uses TRBV11-3 and TRBJ2-3; 11 positions agree with TRBD2. Germline V lookup: CDR1 SGHNT, CDR2 YENEEA. The ends lost 5 bases at V and 4 bases at J; junction bases unmatched: 8. The CDR3 consists of 16 residues. In DNA form, the CDR3 reads TGTGCCAGCAGCCAACTAGCGGGAGTGTTAGCAGATACGCAGTATTTT. This sequence encodes CASSQLAGVLADTQYF.

The chain combines TRBV30 with TRBJ2-7; 8 bases fit TRBD1. With V trimmed by 5 bases and J by 0 bases, 3 bases remained unmatched. The length of the CDR3 is 13 residues. Germline CDR1 reads GTSNPN; CDR2 reads SVGIG (reference sequence). CDR3: CAWEQGVSYEQYF. The CDR3 DNA sequence: TGTGCCTGGGAACAGGGGGTCTCCTACGAGCAGTACTTC.

The chain combines TRBV19 with TRBJ1-5, with no clear D. V was cut by 3 bases and J by 0 bases, with 9 bases left in between. Germline V gene sequence: CDR1 LNHDA, CDR2 SQIVND (reference sequence). This CDR3 is built from 15 residues. In DNA form, the CDR3 reads TGTGCCAGTAGTATTTTCCAAGATAGCAATCAGCCCCAGCATTTT. It is translated as CASSIFQDSNQPQHF.

The table lists this clone with many counts. In nucleotides, the CDR3 is TGCGCCAGCAGCCAAGATTGGGGATTTGAAAAACTGTTTTTT. Its protein product is CASSQDWGFEKLFF. The V call is TRBV4-1, the J call TRBJ1-4; D not certain. Per germline, CDR1 MGHRA and CDR2 YSYEKL. Trimming left V 0 bases short and J 7 bases short, with 9 bases between. The CDR3 has 14 amino acids.

V and J are TRBV6-6 and TRBJ2-2; unclear D gene. Germline values: CDR1 MNHNY, CDR2 SVGAGI (reference sequence). V was clipped by 2 bases and J by 4 bases, with 8 bases between them. There are 14 residues in the CDR3. In DNA form, the CDR3 reads TGTGCCAGCAGTTACGTCGGGTCCACCGGGGAGCTGTTTTTT. Amino acid sequence: CASSYVGSTGELFF.

CDR3 DNA sequence: TGCGCCAGCAAAAGGACTAGCGGATACACAGATACGCAGTATTTT. This encodes CASKRTSGYTDTQYF. The chain employs TRBV4-3 and TRBJ2-3; 10 nucleotides match TRBD2. This CDR3 spans 15 amino acids. Germline V gene data show CDR1 as LGHNA and CDR2 as YSLEER. Trimming removed 7 bases from V and 2 bases from J; junction bases left unmatched: 6.

This chain uses TRBV9 with TRBJ1-5, with a weak D call TRBD1 (5 bases). The ends were cut back, 4 bases at V and 4 bases at J, with 12 bases in the middle. The CDR3 totals 14 residues. Germline V gene data show CDR1 as SGDLS and CDR2 as YYNGEE. CDR3 coding DNA: TGTGCCAGCAGCCCCGGGGGGGGTAATCAGCCCCAGCATTTT. It encodes CASSPGGGNQPQHF.

The V gene is TRBV7-9, the J gene TRBJ1-4; 7 nucleotides agree with TRBD1. Germline V CDR1 and CDR2: SEHNR, FQNEAQ (reference sequence). CDR3 length: 16 amino acids. Trimming took 0 bases from V and 4 from J; bases not matched to a gene: 5. CDR3 nucleotides: TGTGCCAGCAGCTTAGCGAGGGGGCCCGATAATGAAAAACTGTTTTTT. Residues: CASSLARGPDNEKLFF. The whole variable domain, remainder taken from reference TRBV7-9 and TRBJ1-4, is DTGVSQNPRHKITKRGQNVTFRCDPISEHNRLYWYRQTLGQGPEFLTYFQNEAQLEKSRLLSDRFSAERPKGSFSTLEIQRTEQGDSAMYLCASSLARGPDNEKLFFGSGTQLSVL.

This chain links TRBV7-8 with TRBJ1-4; TRBD1 might be the D (5 bases). CDR3 length: 17 residues. CDR1 is SGHVS, CDR2 FQNEAQ, per germline. The ends were cut back, 3 bases at V and 7 bases at J, with 21 bases in the middle. As DNA, the CDR3 is TGTGCCAGCAGCTTCCAATCGGGGCAGGCCGCGGGTGAAAAACTGTTTTTT. Residues: CASSFQSGQAAGEKLFF.

This clone was observed a handful of times. This chain uses TRBV4-1 with TRBJ1-1; no firm D call. V lost 0 bases to trimming and J lost 0 bases, with 8 bases between them. Germline V gives CDR1 MGHRA, CDR2 YSYEKL. The CDR3 runs to 15 residues. CDR3 in DNA: TGCGCCAGCAGCCAAGATCTGTACTTGAACACTGAAGCTTTCTTT. Translated, it gives CASSQDLYLNTEAFF.

The chain uses TRBV29-1 and TRBJ1-2, with D uncertain. Trimming removed 5 bases from V and 0 bases from J, with 10 bases in between. The germline CDR1 and CDR2 sequences are SQVTM and ANQGSEA. The CDR3 loop spans 13 amino acids. CDR3 sequence (DNA): TGCAGCGTTAGAAACAGTCCTAACTATGGCTACACCTTC. Protein sequence: CSVRNSPNYGYTF.

This chain uses TRBV7-2 with TRBJ1-3; D possibly corresponds to TRBD1 (5 bases). This CDR3 has 13 amino acids. The germline CDR1 and CDR2 sequences are SGHTA and FQGNSA. Trimming shortened V by 5 bases and J by 9 bases, and 14 bases separated the two germline ends. This chain's CDR3 is CASSPGQSSTIYF. CDR3 coding DNA: TGTGCCAGCAGCCCCGGACAAAGCAGCACCATATATTTT.

Here the CDR3 reads CASGRTTSNTGELFF. The CDR3, as DNA: TGTGCCAGCGGACGGACCACATCGAACACCGGGGAGCTGTTTTTT. This rearrangement joins TRBV11-2 to TRBJ2-2; no definite D call. From germline, CDR1 is SGHAT and CDR2 FQNNGV. The CDR3 consists of 15 residues. The germline V and J ends were trimmed by 8 bases and 0 bases, with 13 bases remaining between them. Filled out from reference TRBV11-2 and TRBJ2-2, the complete variable domain reads EAGVAQSPRYKIIEKRQSVAFWCNPISGHATLYWYQQILGQGPKLLIQFQNNGVVDDSQLPKDRFSAERLKGVDSTLKIQPAKLEDSAVYLCASGRTTSNTGELFFGEGSRLTVL.

With respect to this clone: Different DNA sequences within this sample yield the same CDR3. The CDR3 DNA sequence: TGTGCCAGCTCACCCGGGACAGGGGTGTACGAGCAGTACTTC. Protein sequence: CASSPGTGVYEQYF. The chain recombines TRBV18 with TRBJ2-7; 10 nucleotides align to TRBD1. Losses at the gene ends were 3 bases for V and 4 bases for J; bases not matched to a gene: 3. The germline V gene encodes CDR1 KGHSH and CDR2 LQKENI. This CDR3 comprises 14 residues.

This rearrangement joins TRBV5-6 to TRBJ1-4; no definite D call. This CDR3 spans 14 amino acids. Trimming shortened V by 4 bases and J by 5 bases, and 12 bases separated the two germline ends. Looked up from germline, CDR1 is SGHDT and CDR2 is YYEEEE. The CDR3 is CASSEKGGNEKLFF. Here the CDR3 DNA reads TGTGCCAGCAGCGAAAAGGGAGGGAATGAAAAACTGTTTTTT.

This chain uses TRBV5-4 with TRBJ1-1; tentatively, D is TRBD1 (6 bases). V shed 3 bases and J shed 0 bases, with 9 bases lying between them. Germline CDR1 reads SGHNT; CDR2 reads YYREEE (reference sequence). The CDR3 sequence is 14 residues long. CDR3 DNA sequence: TGTGCCAGCAGCTCCGGACAGTTGAACACTGAAGCTTTCTTT. It is translated as CASSSGQLNTEAFF.

V and J are TRBV4-3 and TRBJ2-3; TRBD2 agrees at 8 bases. The J segment lost 2 bases and the V segment lost 0 bases, leaving 10 bases of the junction unmatched. The CDR3 consists of 18 residues. Germline loops: CDR1 LGHNA, CDR2 YSLEER. The CDR3 nucleotides read TGCGCCAGCAGCCAAGATCCCCCCCTAGCGGGTCACACAGATACGCAGTATTTT. It specifies CASSQDPPLAGHTDTQYF.

This chain uses TRBV7-2 with TRBJ2-5; D possibly corresponds to TRBD1 (7 bases). V dropped 6 bases and J dropped 5 bases, with 16 bases sitting between them. The CDR3 has 14 residues. Per germline, CDR1 SGHTA and CDR2 FQGNSA. The CDR3 DNA follows: TGTGCCAGCAGAAAAGGGGGCGGGGTGGAGACCCAGTACTTC. Translating it yields CASRKGGGVETQYF.

The chain combines TRBV5-1 with TRBJ2-3; 7 bases line up with TRBD2. J lost 0 bases, V lost 0 bases, and 4 bases had no gene match. The germline CDR1 and CDR2 sequences are SGHRS and YFSETQ. The CDR3 is 16 residues long. The CDR3 nucleotides are TGCGCCAGCAGCTTGGCCCGAGCGGGAAGCACAGATACGCAGTATTTT. Protein sequence: CASSLARAGSTDTQYF.

V and J are TRBV7-2 and TRBJ2-1; a possible D gene is TRBD1 (6 bases). Per germline, CDR1 SGHTA and CDR2 FQGNSA. The V and J ends lost 5 bases and 7 bases respectively, with 18 bases between them. CDR3 length: 15 amino acids. CDR3 residues: CASSRRTDALNEQFF. The CDR3 bases are TGTGCCAGCAGCAGGCGGACAGATGCCCTTAATGAGCAGTTCTTC.

As concerns this clone: A much larger clone lies a single base off, so this may be a read error. The chain couples TRBV5-6 to TRBJ1-1; D call uncertain. The CDR3 covers 11 residues. Trimming left V 6 bases short and J 0 bases short, with 3 bases between. Germline CDR1 SGHDT, CDR2 YYEEEE. This chain's CDR3 is CASMVNTEAFF. The CDR3 DNA reads as TGTGCCAGCATGGTGAACACTGAAGCTTTCTTT.

This clone was found many times. The chain carries TRBV29-1 and TRBJ1-1; D is uncertain. The V end was cut by 1 base, the J end by 11 bases, with 2 bases between. Germline CDR1 reads SQVTM; CDR2 reads ANQGSEA. CDR3 length: 8 amino acids. The CDR3 loop is CSVEGAFF. The CDR3 region has the DNA TGCAGCGTTGAAGGTGCTTTCTTT. Full variable domain (remainder filled in from reference TRBV29-1 and TRBJ1-1): SAVISQKPSRDICQRGTSLTIQCQVDSQVTMMFWYRQQPGQSLTLIATANQGSEATYESGFVIDKFPISRPNLTFSTLTVSNMSPEDSSIYLCSVEGAFFGQGTRLTVV.

This chain uses TRBV5-5 with TRBJ1-4; possibly TRBD1 for D (5 bases). Germline CDR1 reads SGHKS; CDR2 reads YYEKEE (reference sequence). There are 17 residues in the CDR3. Trimming took 1 base from V and 0 from J, leaving 13 bases between them. The CDR3 is CASSLRGLVATNEKLFF. CDR3 coding DNA: TGTGCCAGCAGCTTGAGGGGTTTGGTTGCAACTAATGAAAAACTGTTTTTT. Combining the CDR3 with reference TRBV5-5 and TRBJ1-4 gives the whole variable domain DAGVTQSPTHLIKTRGQQVTLRCSPISGHKSVSWYQQVLGQGPQFIFQYYEKEERGRGNFPDRFSARQFPNYSSELNVNALLLGDSALYLCASSLRGLVATNEKLFFGSGTQLSVL.

This CDR3 reads CASRISGSSSGELFF. The CDR3 DNA reads as TGTGCCAGCAGGATTAGCGGGAGTAGTTCCGGGGAGCTGTTTTTT. The chain employs TRBV2 and TRBJ2-2; 9 nucleotides match TRBD2. The J segment lost 6 bases and the V segment lost 6 bases, leaving 8 bases of the junction unmatched. This CDR3 has 15 residues. The germline gives CDR1 SNHLY, CDR2 FYNNEI. The full variable domain, its missing parts supplied by reference TRBV2 and TRBJ2-2, is EPEVTQTPSHQVTQMGQEVILRCVPISNHLYFYWYRQILGQKVEFLVSFYNNEISEKSEIFDDQFSVERPDGSNFTLKIRSTKLEDSAMYFCASRISGSSSGELFFGEGSRLTVL.

The chain recombines TRBV7-8 with TRBJ1-5; D gene unclear. The CDR3 consists of 17 residues. Germline CDR1 SGHVS, CDR2 FQNEAQ. The V and J ends lost 6 bases and 2 bases respectively, with 20 bases between them. CDR3 loop: CASSNQGWGPGNQPQHF. DNA of the CDR3: TGTGCCAGCAGTAACCAAGGGTGGGGTCCGGGCAATCAGCCCCAGCATTTT.

The chain combines TRBV19 with TRBJ1-2; no firm D call. Germline loops: CDR1 LNHDA, CDR2 SQIVND (reference sequence). The V and J ends lost 5 bases and 7 bases respectively, with 20 bases between them. This CDR3 region has 15 residues. The CDR3 bases are TGTGCCAGTAGTTCTCCCGGCGCGGGGAAGGCTGGCTACACCTTC. Amino acid sequence: CASSSPGAGKAGYTF.

This clone has just one count. This rearrangement joins TRBV19 to TRBJ1-6, with D uncertain. Germline CDR1 and CDR2: LNHDA and SQIVND (reference sequence). V was shortened by 6 bases and J by 9 bases, with 12 bases between the two germline ends. The CDR3 sequence is 13 residues long. The CDR3 sequence is CASRPGLTSPLHF. As DNA, the CDR3 is TGTGCCAGTAGACCCGGGCTAACTTCACCCCTCCACTTT.

The CDR3 sequence: CASYNSGTGGSPLHF. As DNA, the CDR3 is TGTGCCAGTTATAATTCCGGGACAGGTGGATCACCCCTCCACTTT. This chain uses TRBV6-1 with TRBJ1-6, with 8 bases identical to TRBD1. V dropped 9 bases and J dropped 10; count of bases not matched to a gene: 14. Germline values: CDR1 MNHNS, CDR2 SASEGT. The CDR3 loop spans 15 amino acids.

The chain recombines TRBV6-1 with TRBJ1-4; TRBD1 agrees at 7 bases. J lost 5 bases, V lost 8 bases, and 8 bases had no gene match. The CDR3 extends over 14 amino acids. Germline loops: CDR1 MNHNS, CDR2 SASEGT. The CDR3 sequence is CASFDRARNEKLFF. The CDR3 nucleotides read TGTGCCAGCTTTGACAGGGCCCGAAATGAAAAACTGTTTTTT.